The source of this T cell receptor (beta chain) is a study of T cells in localized non-small cell lung cancer. The V end was cut by 5 bases, the J end by 7 bases, with 23 bases between. Germline lookup yields CDR1 KGHSH and CDR2 LQKENI. The CDR3 sequence is 16 residues long. Sequenced by immunoSEQ multiplex PCR; TCRdb stores in-frame clones only, minus some. The sample has roughly 1,700 clones, 17% seen once. Material: normal lung tissue next to the tumor, obtained before any cancer treatment. This receptor was identified in a man aged 40 to 69 with stage II squamous cell lung carcinoma. The chain recombines TRBV18 with TRBJ1-2; D might be TRBD1 (5 bases). CDR3 residues: CASSSPDRSTVGGYTF. CDR3 DNA sequence: TGTGCCAGCTCATCTCCCGACAGATCTACAGTAGGTGGCTACACCTTC.